This T cell receptor (beta chain) was recovered during a study of human T cells and chemical hapten exposure. The table lists this clonotype with many counts. Its cognate antigen is unknown. Time point noted: pre-sensitization, week 0. Treatment in this sample: therapeutic diphenylcyclopropenone sensitization with weekly scalp DPC. Total RNA was extracted from unfractionated whole blood. Overall study results and limits: Against controls, expanded TCRs gave rise to significantly more large CDR3 similarity clusters. Donor immune responses may differ from healthy people's, since all donors had alopecia.

TCRdb called the RACE reads again in MiXCR, with one record for every CDR3 protein. Of 250,000 or so distinct CDR3 sequences in the sample, approximately 8.6% were seen once. This CDR3 is built from 17 residues. CDR1 KGHDR and CDR2 SFDVKD come from the germline V gene. Trimming shortened V by 2 bases and J by 0 bases, and 14 bases separated the two germline ends. The TCR sequence derives from a woman aged 40 to 50 with alopecia areata. Some clones in this sample may be carry-over from other donors' samples. Material: whole blood, obtained in connection with sensitization to the hapten diphenylcyclopropenone (DPC). The chain is built from TRBV24-1 and TRBJ2-3, with no clear D. The CDR3 DNA sequence: TGTGCCACCAGTGATTCCGTAGGCGGACCTAGCACAGATACGCAGTATTTT. Translating gives CATSDSVGGPSTDTQYF.